This T cell receptor beta chain was sequenced for a study of blood T cell repertoires in COVID-19. V lost 6 bases and J lost 5, with 17 bases in between. Germline values: CDR1 SGHNT, CDR2 YYREEE (reference sequence). The CDR3 runs 14 residues. Per the authors' pipeline: Estimated nucleated cell counts came from reference gene primer amplification. The assay was immunoSEQ multiplex PCR, and TCRdb's table has in-frame clones only and misses some. That table gives V, J and clone size, and the DNA gave D and trimming. The repertoire holds approximately 50,000 clones, over 75% seen once, with roughly 10% in the top ten.

This chain joins TRBV5-4 and TRBJ2-5; maybe TRBD1 (5 bases). This TCR was recovered from a human donor in a cohort sampled during active COVID-19. Input material: peripheral blood. The CDR3 protein is CASTPLQGFETQYF. The CDR3 DNA reads TGTGCCAGCACCCCTTTGCAGGGTTTTGAGACCCAGTACTTC.